One sample yielded the 26 T cell receptor beta chains listed below, sequenced in a study of blood T cell repertoires in COVID-19. Profiled with immunoSEQ multiplex PCR; TCRdb holds only in-frame clones, not every one. This sample has about 250,000 clones; about 90% occur once, and the top ten carry roughly 1.4%. Specimen: peripheral blood. The receptors here all came from a man aged 80 or over with acute or convalescent COVID-19.

The rearrangement joins TRBV7-8 to TRBJ2-1; 8 positions match TRBD1. Germline CDR1 is SGHVS and CDR2 is FQNEAQ. J lost 9 bases, V lost 1 base, and 8 bases had no gene match. The CDR3 totals 15 residues. The CDR3 reads CASSLELGQGGEQFF. The CDR3 coding sequence is TGTGCCAGCAGCTTAGAACTAGGACAGGGCGGTGAGCAGTTCTTC.

Remarks on this clone: One end of the junction does not line up with germline, which may come from a read error. This chain connects TRBV6-1 to TRBJ1-2, with a tentative D call TRBD1 (6 bases). From germline, CDR1 is MNHNS and CDR2 SASEGT. This CDR3 region has 15 residues. For the CDR3, the DNA is TGTGCCAGCAGCGAAGTAGCCAGGGGTCTCTATGGCTACACCTTC. Amino acid sequence: CASSEVARGLYGYTF.

The chain carries TRBV24-1 and TRBJ2-3; 8 bases map to TRBD1. The CDR3 extends over 17 amino acids. V was pared by 3 bases and J by 1 base, with 8 bases of the junction left unmatched. Germline CDR1 KGHDR, CDR2 SFDVKD. The CDR3 DNA is TGTGCCACCAGTGATCTACCAGGGGGCGTTGGCACAGATACGCAGTATTTT. This translates into CATSDLPGGVGTDTQYF.

V and J are TRBV7-9 and TRBJ2-7; D may be TRBD1 (6 bases). This CDR3 is built from 15 residues. The ends were cut back, 4 bases at V and 1 base at J, with 14 bases in the middle. Germline CDR1 is SEHNR and CDR2 is FQNEAQ (reference sequence). The CDR3 loop reads CASSSTGTPSYEQYF. For the CDR3, the DNA is TGTGCCAGCAGCTCAACCGGGACACCGTCCTACGAGCAGTACTTC.

This chain connects TRBV9 to TRBJ1-4; 9 bases fit TRBD1. This CDR3 comprises 15 residues. Germline CDR1 is SGDLS and CDR2 is YYNGEE. V was clipped by 3 bases and J by 7 bases; unmatched bases: 7. The CDR3 reads CASSETGGVGEKLFF. CDR3 nucleotides: TGTGCCAGCAGCGAGACAGGGGGAGTAGGTGAAAAACTGTTTTTT.

The genes are TRBV3-1 (or the pseudogene TRBV3-2) and TRBJ1-5; 9 bases map to TRBD1. V dropped 4 bases and J dropped 3; count of bases not matched to a gene: 7. CDR3 length: 16 amino acids. Germline assignment: CDR1 LGHDT and CDR2 YNNKEL (reference sequence). The CDR3 loop is CASSLSGTGSNQPQHF. The CDR3 DNA sequence: TGTGCCAGCAGCCTCTCCGGGACAGGGTCCAATCAGCCCCAGCATTTT.

The chain employs TRBV5-1 and TRBJ2-7; D may be TRBD2 (5 bases). The CDR3 runs 14 residues. Trimming cost V 2 bases and J 1 base, with 10 bases left between them. CDR1 and CDR2 (germline): SGHRS, YFSETQ. The CDR3 here is CASSFEGDSYEQYF. The DNA for the CDR3 is TGCGCCAGCAGCTTTGAGGGAGATTCCTACGAGCAGTACTTC. Supplemented by reference TRBV5-1 and TRBJ2-7, the full variable domain reads KAGVTQTPRYLIKTRGQQVTLSCSPISGHRSVSWYQQTPGQGLQFLFEYFSETQRNKGNFPGRFSGRQFSNSRSEMNVSTLELGDSALYLCASSFEGDSYEQYFGPGTRLTVT.

This clone has a single count. The chain joins TRBV6-4 to TRBJ2-3; maybe TRBD1 (6 bases). V lost 6 bases and J lost 0, with 13 bases in between. This CDR3 region has 15 residues. Germline assignment: CDR1 MRHNA and CDR2 SNTAGT. CDR3 sequence reads: CASSLDSVSTDTQYF. In nucleotides, the CDR3 is TGTGCCAGCAGCCTGGACAGTGTTAGCACAGATACGCAGTATTTT.

This chain connects TRBV5-4 to TRBJ2-7; a possible D gene is TRBD1 (6 bases). The CDR3 loop spans 15 amino acids. Germline CDR1 reads SGHNT; CDR2 reads YYREEE (reference sequence). Trimming cost V 3 bases and J 0 bases, with 13 bases left between them. In DNA form, the CDR3 reads TGTGCCAGCAGCTCCAAAAGGGACACCTCCTACGAGCAGTACTTC. Translation: CASSSKRDTSYEQYF.

The V and J genes are TRBV7-2 and TRBJ2-2; D gene uncertain. This CDR3 is 13 amino acids long. The V gene's germline CDR1 is SGHTA and CDR2 FQGNSA. V lost 0 bases to trimming and J lost 4 bases, with 3 bases between them. CDR3 region: CASSLASTGELFF. The CDR3 DNA reads TGTGCCAGCAGCTTAGCCAGCACCGGGGAGCTGTTTTTT.

V usage is TRBV7-2 and J usage is TRBJ2-7, with D maybe TRBD2 (6 bases). This CDR3 is built from 14 residues. Germline CDR1 reads SGHTA; CDR2 reads FQGNSA. V was shortened by 3 bases and J by 1 base, with 10 bases between the two germline ends. The CDR3 reads CASSFRDLSYEQYF. DNA of the CDR3: TGTGCCAGCAGCTTTCGGGACTTATCCTACGAGCAGTACTTC.

V and J are TRBV6-5 and TRBJ2-7; weak D call: TRBD1 (6 bases). The CDR3 extends over 14 amino acids. CDR1 and CDR2 (germline): MNHEY, SVGAGI. Trimming left V 10 bases short and J 3 bases short, with 19 bases between. The CDR3 reads CATEPPGHFYEQYF. The CDR3 bases are TGTGCCACCGAACCCCCGGGACACTTCTACGAGCAGTACTTC.

The rearrangement uses TRBV2 and TRBJ1-5, with D tentatively TRBD1 (6 bases). Trimming left V 6 bases short and J 5 bases short, with 11 bases between. Germline loops: CDR1 SNHLY, CDR2 FYNNEI. There are 13 residues in the CDR3. The DNA for the CDR3 is TGTGCCAGCAGGCCCAGGGGTGATCAGCCCCAGCATTTT. Protein sequence: CASRPRGDQPQHF.

This clone appeared once. The chain couples TRBV19 to TRBJ1-2; the D is unclear. V lost 0 bases to trimming and J lost 4 bases, with 12 bases between them. From germline, CDR1 is LNHDA and CDR2 SQIVND (reference sequence). The CDR3 loop spans 15 amino acids. The DNA of the CDR3 is TGTGCCAGTAGTATAGATGGGTCACAGCTCTATGGCTACACCTTC. Its translation: CASSIDGSQLYGYTF.

The chain couples TRBV5-1 to TRBJ1-4, with D perhaps matching TRBD1 (5 bases). With 1 base removed from V and 0 bases from J, the gap between germline ends came to 13 bases. Germline values: CDR1 SGHRS, CDR2 YFSETQ. CDR3 size: 17 residues. CDR3 sequence reads: CASSLRRDYTTNEKLFF. CDR3 in DNA: TGCGCCAGCAGCTTGCGCAGGGACTATACAACTAATGAAAAACTGTTTTTT.

The chain joins TRBV7-2 to TRBJ2-3; D remains ambiguous. The V and J ends lost 3 bases and 5 bases respectively, with 6 bases between them. Germline V gene data show CDR1 as SGHTA and CDR2 as FQGNSA. This CDR3 region has 12 residues. For the CDR3, the DNA is TGTGCCAGCAGCTTTGGCGGAGATACGCAGTATTTT. It yields the protein CASSFGGDTQYF.

The table lists this clone with a few counts. The gene calls are TRBV5-8 and TRBJ1-2; maybe TRBD1 (5 bases). V was cut by 1 base and J by 4 bases, with 14 bases left in between. Germline lookup yields CDR1 SGHTS and CDR2 YDEGEE. There are 15 residues in the CDR3. The chain's CDR3 is CASSLRDSIGYGYTF. The CDR3 DNA follows: TGTGCCAGCAGCTTGCGAGACAGTATCGGCTATGGCTACACCTTC.

V and J are TRBV5-1 and TRBJ2-6, with D maybe TRBD2 (7 bases). Germline CDR1 and CDR2: SGHRS and YFSETQ. The CDR3 has 17 residues. Trimming took 0 bases from V and 1 from J, leaving 11 bases between them. The CDR3 loop reads CASSLAGGRSGANVLTF. The CDR3 region has the DNA TGCGCCAGCAGCTTGGCGGGGGGCAGATCTGGGGCCAACGTCCTGACTTTC.

V gene TRBV5-6 combines with J gene TRBJ2-7; TRBD1 is a possible D gene (6 bases). V was shortened by 3 bases and J by 0 bases, with 16 bases between the two germline ends. In germline, CDR1 is SGHDT, CDR2 YYEEEE. This CDR3 contains 16 residues. The CDR3 spells CASSSRRGQPSYEQYF. CDR3 DNA sequence: TGTGCCAGCAGCTCCCGCAGGGGCCAACCCTCCTACGAGCAGTACTTC.

The chain has TRBV6-5 and TRBJ1-5; no reliable D call. The CDR3 is 14 amino acids. Germline V gene sequence: CDR1 MNHEY, CDR2 SVGAGI. V was pared by 6 bases and J by 2 bases, with 11 bases between. The CDR3 sequence: CASSRGNGNQPQHF. The CDR3 DNA is TGTGCCAGCAGCCGAGGGAATGGCAATCAGCCCCAGCATTTT.

This rearrangement joins TRBV9 to TRBJ1-3; the match to TRBD1 covers 7 bases. CDR1 and CDR2 from the germline V gene are SGDLS and YYNGEE. This CDR3 has 17 amino acids. The V gene end was trimmed by 0 bases and the J gene end by 0 bases; junction bases not matched to a gene: 6. The CDR3 bases are TGTGCCAGCAGCGTAGGACAGGGACCATCCTCTGGAAACACCATATATTTT. This encodes CASSVGQGPSSGNTIYF.

V usage is TRBV5-1 and J usage is TRBJ1-3, with D unresolved. The CDR3 contains 13 residues. CDR1 is SGHRS, CDR2 YFSETQ, per germline. Deletions cut 5 bases from V and 1 base from J, with 7 bases between. The CDR3, as DNA: TGCGCCAGCAGTCGGAGGTCTGGAAACACCATATATTTT. Residues: CASSRRSGNTIYF. Together with reference TRBV5-1 and TRBJ1-3, the CDR3 gives the full variable domain: KAGVTQTPRYLIKTRGQQVTLSCSPISGHRSVSWYQQTPGQGLQFLFEYFSETQRNKGNFPGRFSGRQFSNSRSEMNVSTLELGDSALYLCASSRRSGNTIYFGEGSWLTVV.

Judged by abundance, this clone is medium-sized. The chain recombines TRBV5-1 with TRBJ1-2, with TRBD1 matching over 9 bases. V was pared by 4 bases and J by 12 bases, with 16 bases of the junction left unmatched. The CDR3 totals 15 residues. The V gene's germline CDR1 is SGHRS and CDR2 YFSETQ. CDR3 amino acids: CASSPRGGQGLSDTF. DNA of the CDR3: TGCGCCAGCAGCCCCCGAGGGGGACAGGGTTTGTCAGACACCTTC.

This sequence joins TRBV29-1 and TRBJ1-2; 9 bases map to TRBD1. The germline V gene has CDR1 SQVTM and CDR2 ANQGSEA. The CDR3 covers 12 residues. Trimming at V came to 6 bases and at J to 8 bases, leaving 7 bases not matched to a gene. This chain's CDR3 is CSVQQGAKGYTF. The CDR3 coding sequence is TGCAGCGTCCAACAGGGGGCGAAGGGCTACACCTTC. Drawing the rest from reference TRBV29-1 and TRBJ1-2, the complete variable domain is SAVISQKPSRDICQRGTSLTIQCQVDSQVTMMFWYRQQPGQSLTLIATANQGSEATYESGFVIDKFPISRPNLTFSTLTVSNMSPEDSSIYLCSVQQGAKGYTFGSGTRLTVV.

V usage is TRBV10-3 and J usage is TRBJ1-5, with D possibly matching TRBD1 (6 bases). This CDR3 is 14 amino acids long. Trimming shortened V by 0 bases and J by 5 bases, and 8 bases separated the two germline ends. Germline CDR1 reads ENHRY; CDR2 reads SYGVKD. The CDR3, as DNA: TGTGCCATCAGTGAGTCGGCAGGGGATCAGCCCCAGCATTTT. It translates to CAISESAGDQPQHF.

This chain connects TRBV28 to TRBJ1-5, with D hard to call. The V gene lost 4 bases and the J gene lost 5 bases, with 18 bases spanning the gap. Germline assignment: CDR1 MDHEN and CDR2 SYDVKM. The CDR3 has 16 amino acids. In DNA form, the CDR3 reads TGTGCCAGCAGTTCCCCAGTCGGGGTTATCCATCAGCCCCAGCATTTT. Translation: CASSSPVGVIHQPQHF.